This TCR beta chain appears in the sequencing data of a study of cytomegalovirus exposure and HLA in healthy donors. Points from the study as a whole: In a later analysis, specific HLA alleles were associated with approximately 16,000 TCR beta sequences at a 0.05 false discovery rate. Later analysis associated a missense DCLRE1C variant with TCR beta V- and J-gene trimming.

The trim removed 6 bases at V and 8 bases at J, leaving 9 bases unmatched. The CDR3 extends over 15 amino acids. CDR1 is ENHRY and CDR2 is SYGVKD in the germline V gene. As to this clone: Antigen specificity is unknown.

Amplification used 60 Vbeta primers and 13 Jbeta primers. The assay was immunoSEQ multiplex PCR, and TCRdb's table has in-frame clones only and misses some. In the table there are some 150,000 clones, around 80% of which are singletons. Sequencing was done on a sample of PBMCs. The J gene is TRBJ2-2, the V gene TRBV10-3, with 10 bases lining up with TRBD2. This clonotype was obtained from a man aged 30 to 39 in good health and CMV-seronegative. DNA of the CDR3: TGTGCCATCAGGGCCCTAGCGGGGGAGGCTGGGGAGCTGTTTTTT. Amino acid sequence: CAIRALAGEAGELFF.